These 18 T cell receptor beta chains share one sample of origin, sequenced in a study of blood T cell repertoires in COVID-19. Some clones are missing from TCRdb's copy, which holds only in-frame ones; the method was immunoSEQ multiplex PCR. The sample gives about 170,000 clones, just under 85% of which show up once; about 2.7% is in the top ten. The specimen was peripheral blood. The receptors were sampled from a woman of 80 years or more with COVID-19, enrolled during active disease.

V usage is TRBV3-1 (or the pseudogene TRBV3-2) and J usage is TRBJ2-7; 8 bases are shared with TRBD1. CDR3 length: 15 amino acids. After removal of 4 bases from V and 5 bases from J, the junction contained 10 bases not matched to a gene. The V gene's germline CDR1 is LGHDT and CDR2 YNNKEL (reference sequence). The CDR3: CASSLPSGGLHEQYF. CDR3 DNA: TGTGCCAGCAGCCTACCCTCAGGGGGCTTACACGAGCAGTACTTC.

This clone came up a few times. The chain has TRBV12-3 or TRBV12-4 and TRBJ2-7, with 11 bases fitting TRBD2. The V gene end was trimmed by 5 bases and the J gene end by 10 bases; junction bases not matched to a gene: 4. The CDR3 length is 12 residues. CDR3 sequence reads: CASSPGLAGQYF. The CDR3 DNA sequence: TGTGCCAGCAGTCCCGGACTAGCGGGCCAGTACTTC.

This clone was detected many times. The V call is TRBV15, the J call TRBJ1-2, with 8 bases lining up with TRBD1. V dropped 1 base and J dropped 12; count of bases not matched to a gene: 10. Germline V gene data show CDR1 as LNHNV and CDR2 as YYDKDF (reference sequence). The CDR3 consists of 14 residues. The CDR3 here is CATSRAGGYSTHTF. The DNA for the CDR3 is TGTGCCACCAGCAGAGCAGGGGGCTACTCGACCCACACCTTC.

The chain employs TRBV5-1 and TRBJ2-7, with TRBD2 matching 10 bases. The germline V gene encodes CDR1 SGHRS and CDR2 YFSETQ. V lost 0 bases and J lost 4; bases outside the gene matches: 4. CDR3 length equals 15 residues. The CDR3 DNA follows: TGCGCCAGCAGCTTGGCAGCTAGCGGGAGTTACGAGCAGTACTTC. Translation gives CASSLAASGSYEQYF.

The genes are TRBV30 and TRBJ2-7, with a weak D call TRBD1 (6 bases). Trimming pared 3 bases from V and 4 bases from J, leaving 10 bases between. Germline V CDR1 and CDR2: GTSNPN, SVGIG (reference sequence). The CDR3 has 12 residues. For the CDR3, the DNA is TGTGCCTGGAGGGGGGACATTTACGAGCAGTACTTC. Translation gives CAWRGDIYEQYF. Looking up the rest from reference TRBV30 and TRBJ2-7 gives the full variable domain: SQTIHQWPATLVQPVGSPLSLECTVEGTSNPNLYWYRQAAGRGLQLLFYSVGIGQISSEVPQNLSASRPQDRQFILSSKKLLLSDSGFYLCAWRGDIYEQYFGPGTRLTVT.

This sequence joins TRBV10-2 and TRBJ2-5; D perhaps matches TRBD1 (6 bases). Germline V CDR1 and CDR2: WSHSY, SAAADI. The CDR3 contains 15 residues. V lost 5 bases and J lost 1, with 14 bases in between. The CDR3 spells CASSHPQGIQETQYF. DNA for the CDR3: TGCGCCAGCAGTCACCCCCAGGGGATCCAAGAGACCCAGTACTTC.

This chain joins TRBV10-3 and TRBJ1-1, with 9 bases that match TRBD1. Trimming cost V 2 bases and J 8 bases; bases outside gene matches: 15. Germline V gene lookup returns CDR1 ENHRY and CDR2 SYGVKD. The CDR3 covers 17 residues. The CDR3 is CAISEGGQGWGKSEAFF. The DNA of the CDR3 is TGTGCCATCAGTGAGGGGGGACAGGGATGGGGGAAATCAGAAGCTTTCTTT.

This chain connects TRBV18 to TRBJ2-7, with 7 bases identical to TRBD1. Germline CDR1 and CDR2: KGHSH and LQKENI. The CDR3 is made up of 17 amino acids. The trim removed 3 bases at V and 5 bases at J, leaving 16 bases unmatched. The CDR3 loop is CASSPGTGAGLFHEQYF. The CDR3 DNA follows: TGTGCCAGCTCACCCGGTACAGGGGCCGGTTTGTTCCACGAGCAGTACTTC.

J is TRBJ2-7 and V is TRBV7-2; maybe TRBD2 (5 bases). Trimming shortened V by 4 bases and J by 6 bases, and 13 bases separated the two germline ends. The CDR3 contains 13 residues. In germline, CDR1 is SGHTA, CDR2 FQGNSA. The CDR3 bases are TGTGCCAGCAGCTCCCATAGAGAGGGCGAGCAGTACTTC. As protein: CASSSHREGEQYF.

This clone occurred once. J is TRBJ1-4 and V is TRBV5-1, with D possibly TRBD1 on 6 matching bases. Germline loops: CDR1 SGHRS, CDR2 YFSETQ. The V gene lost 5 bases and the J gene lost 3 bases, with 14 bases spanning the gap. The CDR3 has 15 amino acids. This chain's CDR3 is CASRIQGWANEKLFF. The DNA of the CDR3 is TGCGCCAGCAGGATCCAGGGGTGGGCTAATGAAAAACTGTTTTTT. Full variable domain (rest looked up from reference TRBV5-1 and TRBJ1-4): KAGVTQTPRYLIKTRGQQVTLSCSPISGHRSVSWYQQTPGQGLQFLFEYFSETQRNKGNFPGRFSGRQFSNSRSEMNVSTLELGDSALYLCASRIQGWANEKLFFGSGTQLSVL.

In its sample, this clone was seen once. CDR3 in amino acids: CASSFPPGTGGDSAGGREQFF. For the CDR3, the DNA is TGTGCCAGCAGTTTCCCGCCCGGGACAGGGGGCGACTCGGCGGGAGGGCGGGAGCAGTTCTTC. V is TRBV28 and J is TRBJ2-1; TRBD1 matches 12 bases. Germline V gene lookup returns CDR1 MDHEN and CDR2 SYDVKM. Germline trimming cut 3 bases from V and 10 bases from J; bases unmatched to any gene: 25. The CDR3 has 21 amino acids.

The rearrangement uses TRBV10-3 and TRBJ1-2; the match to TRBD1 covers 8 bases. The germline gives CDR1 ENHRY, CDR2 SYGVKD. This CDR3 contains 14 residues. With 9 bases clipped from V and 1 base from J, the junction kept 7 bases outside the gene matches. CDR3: CAIADRGDNYGYTF. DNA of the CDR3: TGTGCCATTGCAGACAGGGGTGATAACTATGGCTACACCTTC.

The CDR3 loop is CASSTGQITEAFF. The CDR3 coding sequence is TGTGCCAGCAGCACTGGACAGATCACTGAAGCTTTCTTT. V and J are TRBV7-3 and TRBJ1-1; D may be TRBD1 (6 bases). The CDR3 sequence is 13 residues long. V was shortened by 5 bases and J by 4 bases, with 11 bases between the two germline ends. Germline lookup yields CDR1 SGHTA and CDR2 FQGTGA.

The CDR3 here is CAIKKTGQPQHF. CDR3 sequence (DNA): TGTGCCATCAAGAAGACAGGGCAGCCCCAGCATTTT. The chain joins TRBV12-3 or TRBV12-4 to TRBJ1-5; TRBD1 matches at 7 bases. The ends lost 10 bases at V and 7 bases at J; junction bases unmatched: 7. CDR3 length: 12 residues.

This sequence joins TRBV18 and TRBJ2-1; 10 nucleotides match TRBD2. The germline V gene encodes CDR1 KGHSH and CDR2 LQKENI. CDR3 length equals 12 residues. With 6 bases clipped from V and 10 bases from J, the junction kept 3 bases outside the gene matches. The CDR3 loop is CASSLAGEEQFF. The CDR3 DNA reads TGTGCCAGCTCTCTAGCGGGAGAGGAGCAGTTCTTC.

As DNA, the CDR3 is TGTGCCAGCAGTTTATTGACAGGGTGGAAAACTGAAGCTTTCTTT. Protein sequence: CASSLLTGWKTEAFF. V and J are TRBV28 and TRBJ1-1; 7 positions agree with TRBD1. CDR1 is MDHEN, CDR2 SYDVKM, per germline. This CDR3 spans 15 amino acids. The junction had 7 bases not matched to a gene; V was cut back by 1 base and J by 5 bases.

CDR3 in amino acids: CASSLDLQPQHF. CDR3 DNA sequence: TGTGCCAGCAGTTTAGACTTACAGCCCCAGCATTTT. The J gene is TRBJ1-5, the V gene TRBV12-3 or TRBV12-4; no clear D gene. Trimming cost V 1 base and J 7 bases, with 5 bases left between them. The length of the CDR3 is 12 residues.

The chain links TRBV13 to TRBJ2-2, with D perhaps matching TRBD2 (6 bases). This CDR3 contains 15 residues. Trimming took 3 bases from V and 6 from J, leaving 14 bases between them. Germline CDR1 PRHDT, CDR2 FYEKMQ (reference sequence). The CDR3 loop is CASSFDGSWAGELFF. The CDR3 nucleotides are TGTGCCAGCAGCTTCGACGGGAGTTGGGCCGGGGAGCTGTTTTTT.